This paragraph reports one T cell receptor (beta chain). Its specificity is not known. This sample was taken from a study of OX40 agonist ivuxolimab in advanced cancers. The study, taken as a whole, reports: Some of the lowest clonal expansion was seen in partial responders at 0.1-3.0 mg/kg. The mean number of expanded clones was higher in CD8+ T cells than in CD4+. Doses of 0.1 to 3.0 mg/kg were accompanied by clonal expansion of CD4+ and CD8+ blood T cells by week 6.

Assay: immunoSEQ multiplex PCR; the TCRdb copy retains only in-frame clones and omits some. The data show some 86,000 clones, approximately 85% seen once. Germline assignment: CDR1 SGHTA and CDR2 FQGTGA. Trimming shortened V by 7 bases and J by 0 bases, and 14 bases separated the two germline ends. This CDR3 spans 15 amino acids. The chain is built from TRBV7-3 and TRBJ2-3, with D tentatively TRBD1 or TRBD2 (6 bases each). This TCR came from an adult with an advanced solid tumor such as melanoma, head and neck, liver or kidney cancer. The input for sequencing was CD4+ or CD8+ T cells sorted from blood, taken in a trial of the OX40 agonist ivuxolimab. Here the CDR3 reads CASTAPGASTDTQYF. CDR3 sequence (DNA): TGTGCCAGCACCGCGCCGGGGGCTAGCACAGATACGCAGTATTTT.